This T cell receptor (beta chain) comes out of a study of shared clonotypes between healthy human individuals. Germline loops: CDR1 SGDLS, CDR2 YYNGEE. V shed 4 bases, J shed 7 bases, and the junction held 6 bases outside the gene matches. The CDR3 loop spans 14 amino acids. The table came from immunoSEQ multiplex PCR; TCRdb's copy has only in-frame clones and leaves some out. The sample includes roughly 2.4 million clones, approximately 96% of them seen just once. This TCR derives from a man between 18 and 35 years old in good health. The specimen sequenced was naive CD4+ T cells sorted from blood. Noted subset: CD45RA+ positively selected. The V call is TRBV9, the J call TRBJ1-5; 9 bases line up with TRBD1. In DNA, the CDR3 is TGTGCCAGCAGCCCCACAGGGGGCGGGCAGCCCCAGCATTTT. Translated, it gives CASSPTGGGQPQHF.